The rows below give T cell receptor beta chains drawn from one sample of a study of siplizumab effects on memory and regulatory T cells. TCRdb keeps only in-frame clones here, not all; method: immunoSEQ multiplex PCR. Of tens of thousands of clones listed, about 94% are singletons. Sequencing was performed on non-Treg CD4+ T cells sorted from blood. Every receptor here comes from a human donor in good health. CDR3s include the opening cysteine and the closing phenylalanine or tryptophan. A D gene is named only where the DNA matches it firmly. The size entry is marked missing in some rows and otherwise reads once, few, many or a size class.

CATSRGVDRLTDTQYF	TGTGCCACCAGCAGGGGAGTTGACAGGCTCACAGATACGCAGTATTTT	TRBV15	TRBJ2-3	NA	NA
CSVEYRAGNTDTQYF	TGCAGCGTTGAATATAGAGCGGGGAACACAGATACGCAGTATTTT	TRBV29-1	TRBJ2-3	NA	TRBD2
CASSSPGQGNEKLFF	TGTGCCAGCAGTTCACCGGGACAGGGGAATGAAAAACTGTTTTTT	TRBV6-1	TRBJ1-4	NA	TRBD1
CASSLGTANEKLFF	TGTGCCAGTAGCCTCGGGACAGCTAATGAAAAACTGTTTTTT	TRBV19	TRBJ1-4	NA	TRBD1
CASSVSTGDNEKLFF	TGTGCCAGCAGCGTCTCCACGGGGGACAATGAAAAACTGTTTTTT	TRBV9	TRBJ1-4	NA	NA
CASSLVGTGGHEQYF	TGTGCCAGCAGCTTAGTGGGGACAGGGGGCCACGAGCAGTACTTC	TRBV7-8	TRBJ2-7	NA	TRBD1
CASSRTVGTEAFF	TGTGCCAGCAGCCGGACTGTTGGGACTGAAGCTTTCTTT	TRBV6-5	TRBJ1-1	NA	NA
CASSHENTGELFF	TGCGCCAGCAGCCATGAAAACACCGGGGAGCTGTTTTTT	TRBV4-1	TRBJ2-2	NA	NA
CASSLTGPSGNTIYF	TGTGCCAGCAGCTTAACAGGTCCCTCTGGAAACACCATATATTTT	TRBV7-9	TRBJ1-3	NA	NA
CASSIGDRLFTGELFF	TGTGCCAGTAGTATCGGGGACCGCCTCTTCACCGGGGAGCTGTTTTTT	TRBV19	TRBJ2-2	NA	NA
CASSIGQGRETQYF	TGTGCCAGTAGTATCGGGCAGGGCAGAGAGACCCAGTACTTC	TRBV19	TRBJ2-5	once	NA
CATSPRGRGEAKNIQYF	TGTGCCACCAGCCCCCGGGGCAGGGGCGAAGCCAAAAACATTCAGTACTTC	TRBV15	TRBJ2-4	NA	NA
CAISEEGRRAEAFF	TGTGCCATCAGTGAAGAGGGGAGAAGGGCTGAAGCTTTCTTT	TRBV10-3	TRBJ1-1	NA	NA
CAWKSGGLVYNEQFF	TGTGCCTGGAAGAGTGGGGGACTAGTATACAATGAGCAGTTCTTC	TRBV30	TRBJ2-1	NA	TRBD2
CASSLGLAGVGEQYF	TGTGCCAGTAGTCTGGGACTAGCGGGAGTCGGCGAGCAGTACTTC	TRBV19	TRBJ2-7	NA	TRBD2
CASSSGRAGEQYF	TGTGCCAGTAGTAGCGGGAGGGCAGGGGAGCAGTACTTC	TRBV19	TRBJ2-7	NA	TRBD2
CASSARDRYNEQFF	TGTGCCAGCAGCGCTAGGGACCGCTACAATGAGCAGTTCTTC	TRBV9	TRBJ2-1	NA	NA
CASSYSPGLSGNTIYF	TGTGCCAGCAGTTACTCTCCAGGGTTGTCCGGAAACACCATATATTTT	TRBV6-5	TRBJ1-3	once	NA
CAWEGGSGGADTQYF	TGTGCCTGGGAGGGAGGTAGCGGGGGGGCAGATACGCAGTATTTT	TRBV30	TRBJ2-3	NA	TRBD2
CATSSGGQWNTEAFF	TGTGCCACCAGCAGCGGGGGCCAATGGAACACTGAAGCTTTCTTT	TRBV15	TRBJ1-1	NA	NA
CASSLQGHLRILEAFF	TGTGCCAGCAGCCTACAAGGACACCTAAGAATCCTAGAAGCTTTCTTT	TRBV7-3	TRBJ1-1	NA	NA
CASSFSVNTEAFF	TGTGCCAGCAGTTTCTCCGTGAACACTGAAGCTTTCTTT	TRBV28	TRBJ1-1	once	NA
CASSALGGSNTEAFF	TGTGCCAGCAGTGCCCTCGGGGGTTCGAACACTGAAGCTTTCTTT	TRBV6-1	TRBJ1-1	NA	NA
CASSLAPGTNYEQYF	TGTGCCAGCAGCTTGGCTCCGGGGACTAACTACGAGCAGTACTTC	TRBV5-6	TRBJ2-7	NA	TRBD2
CASSPDSLPNEQYF	TGTGCCAGCAGCCCCGACTCCCTACCGAACGAGCAGTACTTC	TRBV11-3	TRBJ2-7	NA	NA
CASSHFRVRQGSNEQFF	TGTGCCAGCAGCCACTTTCGGGTTCGACAAGGAAGTAATGAGCAGTTCTTC	TRBV14	TRBJ2-1	NA	NA
CASSISRQAIGNTIYF	TGTGCCAGCAGCATCTCTCGACAGGCTATAGGAAACACCATATATTTT	TRBV11-2	TRBJ1-3	NA	NA
CASSVTAGHTYEQYF	TGTGCCAGCAGCGTAACCGCAGGGCACACCTACGAGCAGTACTTC	TRBV9	TRBJ2-7	NA	NA
CASSKTSGGTDTQYF	TGTGCCAGCAGCAAGACTAGCGGGGGCACAGATACGCAGTATTTT	TRBV5-4	TRBJ2-3	NA	TRBD2
CASGMRPVTEAFF	TGTGCCAGCGGTATGCGGCCGGTCACTGAAGCTTTCTTT	TRBV27	TRBJ1-1	NA	NA
CASSSTRTGGLTEAFF	TGTGCCAGCAGCTCGACGCGGACAGGGGGGCTCACTGAAGCTTTCTTT	TRBV7-2	TRBJ1-1	NA	TRBD1
CASSQDRGTQYF	TGTGCCAGCAGCCAGGACAGGGGTACGCAGTATTTT	TRBV7-3	TRBJ2-3	NA	TRBD1
CASIGETNEKLFF	TGTGCCAGCATTGGAGAAACTAATGAAAAACTGTTTTTT	TRBV2	TRBJ1-4	NA	NA
CAWNGLAPDTQYF	TGTGCCTGGAATGGACTAGCCCCAGATACGCAGTATTTT	TRBV30	TRBJ2-3	NA	TRBD2
CASSGTQRGSNYGYTF	TGTGCCAGCAGCGGGACCCAGAGGGGTTCTAACTATGGCTACACCTTC	TRBV9	TRBJ1-2	NA	NA
CASRPGTRVYGTQYF	TGTGCCAGCAGGCCAGGGACTAGGGTGTACGGGACCCAGTACTTC	TRBV27	TRBJ2-5	NA	TRBD2
CASSLIDNSPLHF	TGTGCCAGCAGTTTAATAGATAATTCACCCCTCCACTTT	TRBV27	TRBJ1-6	NA	NA
CASSPTGGGEAFF	TGCGCCAGCAGCCCCACGGGGGGCGGTGAAGCTTTCTTT	TRBV4-1	TRBJ1-1	NA	NA
CASSRDRVDQPQHF	TGTGCCAGCAGCCGGGACAGGGTAGATCAGCCCCAGCATTTT	TRBV5-5	TRBJ1-5	NA	TRBD1
CAWSGGGGNTIYF	TGTGCCTGGAGTGGGGGAGGTGGAAACACCATATATTTT	TRBV30	TRBJ1-3	NA	NA
CASSSGRDNEQFF	TGTGCCAGCAGCTCCGGACGGGACAATGAGCAGTTCTTC	TRBV7-3	TRBJ2-1	once	NA
CASSSLGVMGTDTQYF	TGTGCCAGCAGCTCACTAGGTGTTATGGGCACAGATACGCAGTATTTT	TRBV5-6	TRBJ2-3	NA	NA
CASRQGYQETQYF	TGTGCCAGTAGGCAGGGGTACCAAGAGACCCAGTACTTC	TRBV19	TRBJ2-5	NA	NA
CASSLVRWGTDTQYF	TGTGCCAGCAGCTTGGTGAGGTGGGGCACAGATACGCAGTATTTT	TRBV7-8	TRBJ2-3	NA	NA
CASGLVGTDSNQPQHF	TGTGCTAGTGGTTTGGTAGGGACAGATAGCAATCAGCCCCAGCATTTT	TRBV12-5	TRBJ1-5	NA	TRBD1
CASSPMAGRNTEAFF	TGTGCCAGCAGCCCCATGGCCGGCAGAAACACTGAAGCTTTCTTT	TRBV11-3	TRBJ1-1	NA	NA
CASSQPGGHQPQHF	TGTGCCAGTAGCCAACCAGGGGGACATCAGCCCCAGCATTTT	TRBV19	TRBJ1-5	NA	TRBD1
CATSSWGQETQYF	TGTGCCACCAGCAGTTGGGGGCAAGAGACCCAGTACTTC	TRBV15	TRBJ2-5	NA	NA
CASSIGTGGIGETQYF	TGTGCCAGTAGTATAGGAACAGGGGGCATCGGAGAGACCCAGTACTTC	TRBV19	TRBJ2-5	NA	TRBD1
CASRLGNTIYF	TGTGCCAGCAGATTGGGCAACACCATATATTTT	TRBV7-9	TRBJ1-3	NA	NA
CASSRPPGTTGRGYTF	TGCGCCAGCAGCCGACCCCCCGGGACCACTGGACGCGGCTACACCTTC	TRBV5-1	TRBJ1-2	once	NA